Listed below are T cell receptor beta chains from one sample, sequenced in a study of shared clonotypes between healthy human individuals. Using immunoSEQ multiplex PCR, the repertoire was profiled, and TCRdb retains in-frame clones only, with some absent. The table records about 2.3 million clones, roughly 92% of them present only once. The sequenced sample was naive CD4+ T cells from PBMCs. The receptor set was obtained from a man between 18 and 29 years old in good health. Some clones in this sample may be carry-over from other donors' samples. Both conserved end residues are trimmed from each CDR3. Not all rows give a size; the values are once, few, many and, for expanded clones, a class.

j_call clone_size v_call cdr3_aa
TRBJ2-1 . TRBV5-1 ASSLSGKGAHEQF
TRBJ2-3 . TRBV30 AVSGTAVDTQY
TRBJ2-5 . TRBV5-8 ASSLGGGLIETQY
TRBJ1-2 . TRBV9 ASSSPRQGDYGYT
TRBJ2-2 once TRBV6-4 ASRGFIGSRSGELF
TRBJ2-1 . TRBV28 ASTRRGDEQF
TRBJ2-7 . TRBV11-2 ASSSIQGAHEQY
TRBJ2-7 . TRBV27 ASSFRPYEQY
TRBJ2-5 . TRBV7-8 ASSFTPGQWETQY
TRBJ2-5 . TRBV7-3 ASSLTGTAKETQY
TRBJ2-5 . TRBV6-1 ASNRGLQETQY
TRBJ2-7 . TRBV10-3 AISPSASGSSYEQY
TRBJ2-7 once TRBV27 ARRSEGGILKAYEQY
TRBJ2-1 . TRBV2 ASSERSVQGLSQF
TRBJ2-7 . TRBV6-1 ANKKDGLSSPQY
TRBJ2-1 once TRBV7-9 ASSLALYYNEQF
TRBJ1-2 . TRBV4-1 ASSQMGIQQNYGYT
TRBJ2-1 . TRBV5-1 ASSFLRWDRGSRRDEQF
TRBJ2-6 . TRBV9 ASAGDSSGANVLT
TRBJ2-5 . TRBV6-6 ASSYSTGKETQY
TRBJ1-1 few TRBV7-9 ASSSPGQGNTEAF
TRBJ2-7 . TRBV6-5 ASSYQYRENEQY
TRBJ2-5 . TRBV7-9 ASSFPPDSVQETQY
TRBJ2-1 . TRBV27 ASRWTSGKSYNEQF
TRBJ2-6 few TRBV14 ASSRGEALSGANVLT
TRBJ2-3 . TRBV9 ASSVTSGSTDTQY
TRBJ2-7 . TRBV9 ASSRTAESYEQY
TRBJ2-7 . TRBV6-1 ASSRTGQHYEQY
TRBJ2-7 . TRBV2 ASSITGQGWYEQY
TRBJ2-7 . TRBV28 ASSPRRASYEQY
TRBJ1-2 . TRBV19 ASSTMDRGHGYT